The 3 T cell receptor beta chains presented below share a single source sample, sequenced in a study of T cell repertoires in cytomegalovirus infection. Their antigens remain unidentified. In TCRdb, the reads were re-called with MiXCR into one record per CDR3 protein. The top ten clones hold about a sixth of a sample with 450,000 to 600,000 distinct CDR3 sequences, roughly a third of them seen once. Here the sequenced sample was cultured PBMCs, taken from culture after CMV antigen stimulation. These receptors originate from a human donor in good health (CMV status not recorded). Some clones in this sample may be carry-over from other donors' samples.

This clonotype appeared a few times. This rearrangement joins TRBV7-2 to TRBJ2-3; D remains ambiguous. The ends were cut back, 8 bases at V and 4 bases at J, with 7 bases in the middle. This CDR3 is 11 amino acids long. Germline V lookup: CDR1 SGHTA, CDR2 FQGNSA. CDR3 sequence: CASGEADTQYF. CDR3 DNA sequence: TGTGCCAGCGGAGAGGCAGATACGCAGTATTTT. Complete variable domain (other parts from reference TRBV7-2 and TRBJ2-3): GAGVSQSPSNKVTEKGKDVELRCDPISGHTALYWYRQSLGQGLEFLIYFQGNSAPDKSGLPSDRFSAERTGGSVSTLTIQRTQQEDSAVYLCASGEADTQYFGPGTRLTVL.

This clonotype was detected only a few times. The chain recombines TRBV7-2 with TRBJ2-1, with D hard to call. The CDR3 is made up of 13 amino acids. V lost 7 bases and J lost 4, with 11 bases in between. Germline V lookup: CDR1 SGHTA, CDR2 FQGNSA. CDR3 DNA sequence: TGTGCCAGCAAGGACCGGCAGTACAATGAGCAGTTCTTC. Translated: CASKDRQYNEQFF.

In its sample, this clonotype was seen a few times. The chain uses TRBV19 and TRBJ2-7, with a weak D call TRBD2 (6 bases). In germline, CDR1 is LNHDA, CDR2 SQIVND (reference sequence). The CDR3 spans 13 residues. Trimming cost V 7 bases and J 6 bases, with 16 bases left between them. CDR3 nucleotide sequence: TGTGCCAGTACCATCGGGGGTTTAGGCGAGCAGTACTTC. Its protein is CASTIGGLGEQYF.